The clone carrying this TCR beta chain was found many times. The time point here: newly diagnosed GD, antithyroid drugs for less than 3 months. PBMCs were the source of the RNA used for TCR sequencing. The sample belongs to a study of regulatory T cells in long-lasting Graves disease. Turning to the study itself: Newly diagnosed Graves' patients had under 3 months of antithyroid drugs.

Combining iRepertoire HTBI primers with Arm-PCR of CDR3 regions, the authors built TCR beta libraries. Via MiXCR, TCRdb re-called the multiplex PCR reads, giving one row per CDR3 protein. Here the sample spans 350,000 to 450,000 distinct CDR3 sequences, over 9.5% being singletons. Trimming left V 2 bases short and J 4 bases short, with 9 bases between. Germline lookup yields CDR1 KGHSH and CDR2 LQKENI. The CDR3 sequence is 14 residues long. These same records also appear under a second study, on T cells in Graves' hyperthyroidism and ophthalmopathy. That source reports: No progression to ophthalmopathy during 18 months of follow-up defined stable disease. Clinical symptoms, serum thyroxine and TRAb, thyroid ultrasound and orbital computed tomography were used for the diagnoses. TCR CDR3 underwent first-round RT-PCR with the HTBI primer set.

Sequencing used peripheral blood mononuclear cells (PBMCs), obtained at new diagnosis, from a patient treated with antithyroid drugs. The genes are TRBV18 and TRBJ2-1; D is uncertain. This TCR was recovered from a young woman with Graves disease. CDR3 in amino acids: CASSPFGSYNEQFF. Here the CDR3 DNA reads TGTGCCAGCTCACCATTTGGTTCTTACAATGAGCAGTTCTTC.